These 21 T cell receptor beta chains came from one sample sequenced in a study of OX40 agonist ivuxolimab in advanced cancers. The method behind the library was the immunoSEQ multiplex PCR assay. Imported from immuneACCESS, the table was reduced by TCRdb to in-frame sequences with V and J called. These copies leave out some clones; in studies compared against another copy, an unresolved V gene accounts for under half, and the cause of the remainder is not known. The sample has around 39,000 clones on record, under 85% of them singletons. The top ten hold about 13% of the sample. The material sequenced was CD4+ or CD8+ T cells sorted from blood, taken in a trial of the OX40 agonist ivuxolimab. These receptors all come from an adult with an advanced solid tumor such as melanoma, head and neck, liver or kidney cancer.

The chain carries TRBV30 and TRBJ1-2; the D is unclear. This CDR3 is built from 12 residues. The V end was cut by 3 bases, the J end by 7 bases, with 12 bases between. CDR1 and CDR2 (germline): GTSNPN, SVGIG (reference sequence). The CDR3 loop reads CAWSEGLTGYTF. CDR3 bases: TGTGCCTGGAGCGAGGGATTAACTGGCTACACCTTC.

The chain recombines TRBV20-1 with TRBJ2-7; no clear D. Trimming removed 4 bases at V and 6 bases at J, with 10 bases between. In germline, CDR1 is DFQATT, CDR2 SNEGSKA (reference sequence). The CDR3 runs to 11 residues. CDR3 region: CSATLLSEQYF. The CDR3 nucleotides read TGCAGTGCTACCCTCTTAAGCGAGCAGTACTTC.

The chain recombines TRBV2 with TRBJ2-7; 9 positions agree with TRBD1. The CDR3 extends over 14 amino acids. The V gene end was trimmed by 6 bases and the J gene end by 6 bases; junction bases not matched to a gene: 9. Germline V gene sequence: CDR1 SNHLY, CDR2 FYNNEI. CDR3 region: CASSETGGWGEQYF. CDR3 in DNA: TGTGCCAGCAGCGAGACAGGGGGTTGGGGCGAGCAGTACTTC.

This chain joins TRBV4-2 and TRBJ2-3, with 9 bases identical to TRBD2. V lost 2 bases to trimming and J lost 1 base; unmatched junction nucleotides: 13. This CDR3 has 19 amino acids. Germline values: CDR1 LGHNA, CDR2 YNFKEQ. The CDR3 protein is CASSQPLRRGGDRTDTQYF. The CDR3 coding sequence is TGTGCCAGCAGCCAACCCCTTCGGCGGGGGGGAGATCGCACAGATACGCAGTATTTT.

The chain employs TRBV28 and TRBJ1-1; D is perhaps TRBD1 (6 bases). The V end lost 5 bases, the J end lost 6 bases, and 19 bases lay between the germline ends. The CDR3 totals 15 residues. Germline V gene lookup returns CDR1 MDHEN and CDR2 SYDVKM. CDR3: CASSPRSTGPPEAFF. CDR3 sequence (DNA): TGTGCCAGCAGTCCTAGATCTACAGGGCCCCCTGAAGCTTTCTTT.

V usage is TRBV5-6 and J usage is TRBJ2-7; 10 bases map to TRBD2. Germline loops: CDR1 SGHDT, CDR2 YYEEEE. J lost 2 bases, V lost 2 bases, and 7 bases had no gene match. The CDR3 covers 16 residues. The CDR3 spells CASSFQPGLATYEQYF. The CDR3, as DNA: TGTGCCAGCAGCTTCCAGCCGGGACTAGCGACCTACGAGCAGTACTTC.

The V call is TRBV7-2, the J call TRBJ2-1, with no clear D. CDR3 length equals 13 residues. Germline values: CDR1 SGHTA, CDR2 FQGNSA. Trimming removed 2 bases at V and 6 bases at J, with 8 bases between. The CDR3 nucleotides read TGTGCCAGCAGCTTATCTTACTTCAATGAGCAGTTCTTC. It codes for CASSLSYFNEQFF.

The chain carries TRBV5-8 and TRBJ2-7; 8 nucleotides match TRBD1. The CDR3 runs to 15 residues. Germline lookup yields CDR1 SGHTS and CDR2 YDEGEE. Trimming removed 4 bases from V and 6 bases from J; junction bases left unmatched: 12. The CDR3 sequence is CASSPWQGALGEQYF. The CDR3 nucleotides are TGTGCCAGCAGCCCATGGCAGGGGGCTCTAGGCGAGCAGTACTTC.

This chain's CDR3 is CASSTGTGSLKHF. For the CDR3, the DNA is TGTGCCAGCAGTACCGGGACAGGGTCCCTCAAGCATTTT. The rearrangement uses TRBV2 and TRBJ1-5, with TRBD1 matching over 9 bases. Germline V CDR1 and CDR2: SNHLY, FYNNEI. V was pared by 5 bases and J by 14 bases, with 10 bases of the junction left unmatched. This CDR3 comprises 13 residues.

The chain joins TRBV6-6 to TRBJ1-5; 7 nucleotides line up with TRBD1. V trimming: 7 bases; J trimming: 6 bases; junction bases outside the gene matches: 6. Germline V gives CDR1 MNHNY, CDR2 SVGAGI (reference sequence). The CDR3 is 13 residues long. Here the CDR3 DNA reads TGTGCCAGCACCAGACAGGGCAGTCAGCCCCAGCATTTT. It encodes CASTRQGSQPQHF.

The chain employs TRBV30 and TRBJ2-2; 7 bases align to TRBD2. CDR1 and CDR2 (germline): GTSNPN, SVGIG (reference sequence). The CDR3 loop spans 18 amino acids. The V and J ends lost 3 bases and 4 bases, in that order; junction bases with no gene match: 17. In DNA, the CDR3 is TGTGCCTGGAGCCCCTTTAAGAGCGGGACCGGGTCCACCGGGGAGCTGTTTTTT. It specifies CAWSPFKSGTGSTGELFF.

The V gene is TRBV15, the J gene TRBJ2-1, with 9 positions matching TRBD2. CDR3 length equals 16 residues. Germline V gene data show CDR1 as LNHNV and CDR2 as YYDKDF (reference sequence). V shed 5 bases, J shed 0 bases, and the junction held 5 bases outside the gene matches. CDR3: CATSLGSGSSYNEQFF. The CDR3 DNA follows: TGTGCCACCAGCCTAGGTAGCGGGAGCTCCTACAATGAGCAGTTCTTC.

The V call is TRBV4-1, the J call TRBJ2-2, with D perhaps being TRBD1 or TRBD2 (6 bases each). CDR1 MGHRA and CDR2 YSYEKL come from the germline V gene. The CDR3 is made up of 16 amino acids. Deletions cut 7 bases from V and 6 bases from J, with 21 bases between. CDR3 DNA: TGCGCCAGCACCAGAAGGGGGGCGTTAGAACCCGGGGAGCTGTTTTTT. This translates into CASTRRGALEPGELFF.

CDR3 protein: CASSLEPYNEQFF. The DNA of the CDR3 is TGTGCCAGCAGCTTAGAACCCTACAATGAGCAGTTCTTC. This chain links TRBV7-6 with TRBJ2-1; D is uncertain. CDR1 SGHVS and CDR2 FNYEAQ come from the germline V gene. This CDR3 contains 13 residues. Trimming left V 1 base short and J 2 bases short, with 3 bases between.

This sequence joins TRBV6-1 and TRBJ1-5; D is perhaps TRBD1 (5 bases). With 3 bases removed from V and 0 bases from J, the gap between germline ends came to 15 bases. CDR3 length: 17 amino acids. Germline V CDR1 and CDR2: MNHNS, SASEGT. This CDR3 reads CASSDQKGRDSNQPQHF. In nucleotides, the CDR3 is TGTGCCAGCAGTGACCAGAAGGGGCGAGATAGCAATCAGCCCCAGCATTTT.

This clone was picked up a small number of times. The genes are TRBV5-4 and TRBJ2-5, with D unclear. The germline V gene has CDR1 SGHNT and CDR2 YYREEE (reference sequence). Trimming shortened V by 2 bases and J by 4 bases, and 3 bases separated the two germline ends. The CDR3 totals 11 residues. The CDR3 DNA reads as TGTGCCAGCAGCTTCACAGAGACCCAGTACTTC. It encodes CASSFTETQYF.

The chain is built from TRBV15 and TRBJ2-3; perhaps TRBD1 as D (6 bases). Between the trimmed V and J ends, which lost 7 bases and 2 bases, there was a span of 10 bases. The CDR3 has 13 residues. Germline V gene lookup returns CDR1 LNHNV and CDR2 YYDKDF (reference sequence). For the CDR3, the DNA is TGTGCCACCAACAGGGCCTCCACAGATACGCAGTATTTT. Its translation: CATNRASTDTQYF.

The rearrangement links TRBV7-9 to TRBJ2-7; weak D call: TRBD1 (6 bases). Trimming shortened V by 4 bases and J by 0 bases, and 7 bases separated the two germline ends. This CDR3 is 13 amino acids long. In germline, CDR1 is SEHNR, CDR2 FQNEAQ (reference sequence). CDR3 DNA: TGTGCCAGCAGCTCGGACAGCTCCTACGAGCAGTACTTC. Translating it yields CASSSDSSYEQYF.

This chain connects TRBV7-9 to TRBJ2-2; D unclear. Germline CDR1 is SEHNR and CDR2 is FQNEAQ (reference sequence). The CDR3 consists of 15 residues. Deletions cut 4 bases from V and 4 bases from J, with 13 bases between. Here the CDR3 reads CASSSDRTSTGELFF. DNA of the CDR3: TGTGCCAGCAGCTCGGACCGTACAAGCACCGGGGAGCTGTTTTTT.

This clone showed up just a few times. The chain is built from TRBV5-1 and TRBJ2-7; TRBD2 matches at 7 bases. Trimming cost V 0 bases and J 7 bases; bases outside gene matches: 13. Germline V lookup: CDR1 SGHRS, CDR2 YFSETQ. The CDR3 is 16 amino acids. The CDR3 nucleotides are TGCGCCAGCAGCTTGGAACCAGCGGGGATCGAAAGGGAGCAGTACTTC. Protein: CASSLEPAGIEREQYF.

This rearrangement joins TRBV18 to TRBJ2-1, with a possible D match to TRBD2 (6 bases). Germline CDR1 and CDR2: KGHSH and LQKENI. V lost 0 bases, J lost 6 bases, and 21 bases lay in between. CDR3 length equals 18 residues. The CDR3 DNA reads TGTGCCAGCTCACCACCGGCGGGGCCTACGTTCTTCGGCAATGAGCAGTTCTTC. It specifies CASSPPAGPTFFGNEQFF.